The text below deals with one T cell receptor (beta chain). Antigen: not known. The PCR employed 60 Vbeta primers together with 13 Jbeta primers. Using immunoSEQ multiplex PCR, the repertoire was profiled, and TCRdb retains in-frame clones only, with some absent. The sample shows over 150,000 clones, 80% of them seen only once. The data derive from a study of cytomegalovirus exposure and HLA in healthy donors. General observations from the study: As a later analysis showed, a missense DCLRE1C variant was linked to trimming of TCR beta V- and J-genes. Upon later analysis, HLA-associated TCR beta chains proved more clonally expanded than other, equally common chains.

The CDR3 runs 19 residues. Germline trimming cut 0 bases from V and 0 bases from J; bases unmatched to any gene: 7. The V gene's germline CDR1 is MGHRA and CDR2 YSYEKL. The chain recombines TRBV4-1 with TRBJ2-6, with 8 nucleotides matching TRBD1. The sample was PBMCs. This clonotype was obtained from a woman aged 40-49 years in good health and CMV-seropositive. The CDR3 sequence: CASSQDLDRVFSGANVLTF. CDR3 DNA sequence: TGCGCCAGCAGCCAAGATCTGGACAGGGTTTTCTCTGGGGCCAACGTCCTGACTTTC.